A selection of T cell receptor beta chains follows, all from one sample in a study of CD8 T cells in Susac syndrome. TCRdb independently ran MiXCR on the immunoSEQ multiplex PCR reads; one entry per CDR3 protein. The top ten hold over 0.35% of the sample, which has 75,000 to 95,000 distinct CDR3 sequences, approximately 95% seen once. The sequenced sample consisted of CD8+ T cells from PBMCs. These receptors were taken from a human donor with Susac syndrome. Both conserved end residues are part of each CDR3. Each record gives: J gene, V gene, clone size, D gene, CDR3 protein, CDR3 DNA. A D gene is named only where the DNA matches it firmly. Clone size, where shown, is once, few, many, or a class for clones that have expanded.

J: TRBJ1-2; V: TRBV5-6; size: -; D: TRBD1; CDR3: CASSMGQGYLYGYTF; DNA: TGTGCCAGCAGCATGGGACAGGGGTATCTCTACGGCTACACCTTC
J: TRBJ2-1; V: TRBV20-1; size: -; D: TRBD1; CDR3: CSARDIKGQLHEQFF; DNA: TGCAGTGCTAGAGATATTAAGGGACAGTTGCATGAGCAGTTCTTC
J: TRBJ2-1; V: TRBV13; size: -; D: -; CDR3: CASSLGRNNEQFF; DNA: TGTGCCAGCAGCTTAGGACGAAACAATGAGCAGTTCTTC
J: TRBJ2-1; V: TRBV14; size: once; D: TRBD2; CDR3: CASSQGVAGGQEQFF; DNA: TGTGCCAGCAGCCAAGGTGTAGCGGGAGGTCAGGAGCAGTTCTTC
J: TRBJ2-7; V: TRBV29-1; size: -; D: -; CDR3: CSVPYGGGQYF; DNA: TGCAGCGTCCCATACGGGGGTGGGCAGTACTTC
J: TRBJ2-3; V: TRBV5-4; size: once; D: TRBD1; CDR3: CASSPGGGLGDTQYF; DNA: TGTGCCAGCAGCCCAGGGGGCGGGCTAGGGGATACGCAGTATTTT
J: TRBJ2-2; V: TRBV6-4; size: -; D: TRBD1; CDR3: CASSPTGFDTGELFF; DNA: TGTGCCAGCAGTCCGACAGGGTTTGACACCGGGGAGCTGTTTTTT
J: TRBJ1-1; V: TRBV4-2; size: -; D: -; CDR3: CASSQVPQAEAFF; DNA: TGTGCCAGCAGCCAAGTCCCGCAGGCTGAAGCTTTCTTT
J: TRBJ2-1; V: TRBV29-1; size: -; D: -; CDR3: CSVDLGNEQFF; DNA: TGCAGCGTGGACCTAGGCAATGAGCAGTTCTTC
J: TRBJ1-1; V: TRBV15; size: -; D: TRBD1; CDR3: CATSRDRTGFSNTEAFF; DNA: TGTGCCACCAGCAGAGATCGGACAGGGTTCTCGAACACTGAAGCTTTCTTT
J: TRBJ2-7; V: TRBV4-2; size: -; D: TRBD2; CDR3: CASSQEFQLAGTYEQYF; DNA: TGTGCCAGCAGCCAAGAGTTCCAGCTAGCGGGGACCTACGAGCAGTACTTC
J: TRBJ2-7; V: TRBV5-1; size: once; D: -; CDR3: CASSLDREDEQYF; DNA: TGCGCCAGCAGCTTGGACAGGGAGGACGAGCAGTACTTC
J: TRBJ2-1; V: TRBV20-1; size: once; D: -; CDR3: CSARDYDGGNEQFF; DNA: TGCAGTGCTAGAGATTACGACGGCGGGAATGAGCAGTTCTTC
J: TRBJ2-7; V: TRBV6-4; size: -; D: -; CDR3: CATQEWEQYF; DNA: TGTGCCACCCAGGAGTGGGAGCAGTACTTC
J: TRBJ2-1; V: TRBV25-1; size: once; D: -; CDR3: CASSEYTGSPNEQFF; DNA: TGTGCCAGCAGTGAATATACCGGGAGTCCCAATGAGCAGTTCTTC
J: TRBJ1-5; V: TRBV28; size: -; D: -; CDR3: CASGRTDSNQPQHF; DNA: TGTGCCAGCGGAAGGACAGATAGCAATCAGCCCCAGCATTTT
J: TRBJ2-1; V: TRBV4-1; size: once; D: -; CDR3: CASSQDRNSGNEQFF; DNA: TGCGCCAGCAGCCAAGATCGTAATAGCGGTAATGAGCAGTTCTTC
J: TRBJ2-5; V: TRBV15; size: -; D: -; CDR3: CATSRVAGGGETQYF; DNA: TGTGCCACCAGCAGAGTAGCAGGGGGAGGAGAGACCCAGTACTTC
J: TRBJ1-2; V: TRBV28; size: once; D: TRBD1; CDR3: CASSDRGHGYTF; DNA: TGTGCCAGCAGTGACAGGGGGCATGGCTACACCTTC
J: TRBJ1-4; V: TRBV28; size: -; D: TRBD1; CDR3: CASSFPDRGRGNRGKLFF; DNA: TGTGCCAGCAGTTTCCCGGACAGGGGGCGTGGAAACCGAGGAAAACTGTTTTTT
J: TRBJ2-7; V: TRBV10-3; size: -; D: -; CDR3: CAISDGGYEQYF; DNA: TGTGCCATCAGTGATGGAGGCTACGAGCAGTACTTC
J: TRBJ1-1; V: TRBV12-3/TRBV12-4; size: -; D: -; CDR3: CASSWTEAFF; DNA: TGTGCCAGCAGTTGGACTGAAGCTTTCTTT